These 22 T cell receptor beta chains were all obtained from the same sample, sequenced in a study of radiation and T cells in renal cell carcinoma. Documented time point: blood 4 weeks post-SBRT, at nephrectomy. Treatment specified: 15 Gy SBRT to primary tumor, nephrectomy 4 weeks later. Measured with immunoSEQ multiplex PCR; TCRdb has only the in-frame clones, and not every one. This sample has 60,000 to 95,000 clones, with roughly 85% found just once. Sequenced material: blood, taken from a patient whose treatment included radiotherapy and nephrectomy. These receptors were collected from a woman aged 55-69 years with renal cell carcinoma.

J is TRBJ2-3 and V is TRBV5-1; 11 nucleotides align to TRBD2. The germline V gene has CDR1 SGHRS and CDR2 YFSETQ. The CDR3 totals 17 residues. The V segment lost 0 bases and the J segment 6 bases; nucleotides outside the gene matches: 9. CDR3 amino acids: CASSLGLAGRAGDTQYF. CDR3 DNA sequence: TGCGCCAGCAGCTTGGGACTAGCGGGACGGGCAGGGGATACGCAGTATTTT.

The chain carries TRBV30 and TRBJ2-7; D is uncertain. The CDR3 is made up of 15 amino acids. Germline V CDR1 and CDR2: GTSNPN, SVGIG (reference sequence). Trimming left V 0 bases short and J 6 bases short, with 18 bases between. CDR3 nucleotide sequence: TGTGCCTGGAGTGTACGAACAACCACCCCAACCGAGCAGTACTTC. Amino acid sequence: CAWSVRTTTPTEQYF.

The J gene is TRBJ2-3, the V gene TRBV7-3; possibly TRBD2 for D (6 bases). Trimming cost V 5 bases and J 2 bases, with 14 bases left between them. The CDR3 covers 15 residues. Germline V gene sequence: CDR1 SGHTA, CDR2 FQGTGA. CDR3 in DNA: TGTGCCAGCAGCACCATCGGGACTCCCACAGATACGCAGTATTTT. Encoded protein: CASSTIGTPTDTQYF.

The genes are TRBV11-2 and TRBJ2-1, with 10 bases identical to TRBD2. This CDR3 is built from 18 residues. J was trimmed by 1 base and V by 1 base; bases with no gene match: 7. CDR1 SGHAT and CDR2 FQNNGV come from the germline V gene. CDR3 sequence: CASSLGLAGALSYNEQFF. The CDR3 coding sequence is TGTGCCAGCAGCTTAGGGCTAGCGGGAGCGCTATCCTACAATGAGCAGTTCTTC. The full variable domain, in which reference TRBV11-2 and TRBJ2-1 provide the parts outside the CDR3, is EAGVAQSPRYKIIEKRQSVAFWCNPISGHATLYWYQQILGQGPKLLIQFQNNGVVDDSQLPKDRFSAERLKGVDSTLKIQPAKLEDSAVYLCASSLGLAGALSYNEQFFGPGTRLTVL.

V gene TRBV6-5 combines with J gene TRBJ2-5; D tentatively fits TRBD1 or TRBD2 (5 bases each). CDR1 MNHEY and CDR2 SVGAGI come from the germline V gene. The CDR3 sequence is 13 residues long. V gave up 2 bases and J gave up 4 bases, with 8 bases separating them. The CDR3 coding sequence is TGTGCCAGCAGTTACGGGGGTGGAGAGACCCAGTACTTC. Translating it yields CASSYGGGETQYF.

The chain couples TRBV27 to TRBJ1-2; TRBD1 is a possible D gene (6 bases). With 4 bases removed from V and 3 bases from J, the gap between germline ends came to 15 bases. This CDR3 has 15 residues. From germline, CDR1 is MNHEY and CDR2 SMNVEV (reference sequence). CDR3 nucleotide sequence: TGTGCCAGCAGTTCGACAGGACCCCCTTACTATGGCTACACCTTC. As protein: CASSSTGPPYYGYTF.

Regarding this clone: This sample also contains other DNA sequences that code for the same CDR3. V gene TRBV4-1 combines with J gene TRBJ2-3; tentatively, D is TRBD1 (5 bases). CDR3 length: 14 residues. Germline assignment: CDR1 MGHRA and CDR2 YSYEKL. The V and J ends lost 1 base and 2 bases respectively, with 7 bases between them. The CDR3 loop reads CASSQGRATDTQYF. In nucleotides, the CDR3 is TGCGCCAGCAGCCAAGGCAGGGCCACAGATACGCAGTATTTT.

This clone was seen more than once but under ten times. This chain connects TRBV10-1 to TRBJ1-1; 7 nucleotides line up with TRBD1. Germline CDR1 is WNHNN and CDR2 is SYGVQD (reference sequence). This CDR3 is built from 13 residues. V shed 5 bases and J 4 bases; nucleotides not matched to a gene: 4. CDR3 loop: CASSTGVRTEAFF. CDR3 bases: TGCGCCAGCAGTACAGGGGTTCGCACTGAAGCTTTCTTT.

The chain couples TRBV4-3 to TRBJ2-7, with 9 bases lining up with TRBD2. V was clipped by 1 base and J by 1 base; unmatched bases: 2. This CDR3 is 15 amino acids long. CDR1 is LGHNA and CDR2 is YSLEER in the germline V gene. The CDR3 sequence: CASSQGGLASYEQYF. CDR3 coding DNA: TGCGCCAGCAGCCAAGGGGGACTAGCTTCCTACGAGCAGTACTTC.

In this sample, this clone turned up once. The chain carries TRBV15 and TRBJ2-5; D is perhaps TRBD2 (6 bases). The V end lost 1 base, the J end lost 5 bases, and 17 bases lay between the germline ends. The CDR3 loop spans 16 amino acids. Germline assignment: CDR1 LNHNV and CDR2 YYDKDF (reference sequence). The CDR3 bases are TGTGCCACCAGCAGAGTGCCCCCCTCGGGGAGGGAGACCCAGTACTTC. This translates into CATSRVPPSGRETQYF.

The J gene is TRBJ2-1, the V gene TRBV2; 13 bases agree with TRBD2. The trim removed 8 bases at V and 8 bases at J, leaving 6 bases unmatched. CDR1 is SNHLY and CDR2 is FYNNEI in the germline V gene. The CDR3 contains 14 residues. CDR3 sequence (DNA): TGTGCCAGCGCCACTAGCGGGGGGGCCGATGAGCAGTTCTTC. This translates into CASATSGGADEQFF.

The chain recombines TRBV4-1 with TRBJ2-1; TRBD2 aligns across 13 bases. Germline CDR1 and CDR2: MGHRA and YSYEKL. J lost 8 bases, V lost 6 bases, and 7 bases had no gene match. CDR3 length: 15 residues. The CDR3 bases are TGCGCCAGCAGTTATAGGACTAGCGGGAGTGATGAGCAGTTCTTC. Its protein product is CASSYRTSGSDEQFF.

The V call is TRBV9, the J call TRBJ1-1; 8 bases line up with TRBD1. The germline V gene has CDR1 SGDLS and CDR2 YYNGEE. V trimming: 0 bases; J trimming: 6 bases; junction bases outside the gene matches: 4. The CDR3 runs 14 residues. The CDR3 protein is CASSVDDRGPEAFF. In DNA form, the CDR3 reads TGTGCCAGCAGCGTAGATGACAGGGGACCTGAAGCTTTCTTT. The whole variable domain, filled in from reference TRBV9 and TRBJ1-1, reads DSGVTQTPKHLITATGQRVTLRCSPRSGDLSVYWYQQSLDQGLQFLIQYYNGEERAKGNILERFSAQQFPDLHSELNLSSLELGDSALYFCASSVDDRGPEAFFGQGTRLTVV.

The CDR3 loop reads CASSPIRGYNEQFF. The CDR3 bases are TGTGCCAGCAGCCCAATAAGGGGTTACAATGAGCAGTTCTTC. V usage is TRBV2 and J usage is TRBJ2-1; weak D call: TRBD1 (5 bases). V was clipped by 6 bases and J by 4 bases, with 13 bases between them. CDR1 is SNHLY and CDR2 is FYNNEI in the germline V gene. CDR3 length: 14 amino acids.

The chain employs TRBV11-2 and TRBJ1-5, with TRBD1 identical over 8 bases. There are 15 residues in the CDR3. Per germline, CDR1 SGHAT and CDR2 FQNNGV. Losses at the gene ends were 5 bases for V and 7 bases for J; bases not matched to a gene: 10. CDR3 loop: CASSLLPGGDQPQHF. The CDR3 DNA reads TGTGCCAGCAGCCTATTACCAGGGGGCGACCAGCCCCAGCATTTT.

This chain links TRBV28 with TRBJ1-2; D remains ambiguous. Trimming pared 1 base from V and 4 bases from J, leaving 4 bases between. The CDR3 loop spans 12 amino acids. Looked up from germline, CDR1 is MDHEN and CDR2 is SYDVKM. The CDR3 here is CASSLSGYGYTF. Written as DNA, the CDR3 is TGTGCCAGCAGTTTATCGGGCTATGGCTACACCTTC.

The chain employs TRBV19 and TRBJ2-3; D might be TRBD2 (6 bases). The length of the CDR3 is 14 residues. Germline V gene sequence: CDR1 LNHDA, CDR2 SQIVND (reference sequence). V was pared by 10 bases and J by 0 bases, with 14 bases between. The CDR3 loop is CATRELASTDTQYF. In nucleotides, the CDR3 is TGTGCCACCAGGGAACTAGCTAGCACAGATACGCAGTATTTT.

The chain carries TRBV7-8 and TRBJ1-5; TRBD1 is a possible D gene (6 bases). Germline V gene data show CDR1 as SGHVS and CDR2 as FQNEAQ. V lost 5 bases and J 4 bases, leaving 15 bases between the germline ends. CDR3 length equals 15 residues. The CDR3 bases are TGTGCCAGCAGCCTAGGGACAAGAAGTAATCAGCCCCAGCATTTT. This sequence encodes CASSLGTRSNQPQHF.

The V call is TRBV29-1, the J call TRBJ2-2, with D tentatively TRBD1 (5 bases). CDR3 length: 15 amino acids. Germline V gene sequence: CDR1 SQVTM, CDR2 ANQGSEA. V was trimmed by 7 bases and J by 3 bases, leaving 18 bases between them. The CDR3 DNA reads as TGCAGCGGCCGAAAGGGTGGACACTACACCGGGGAGCTGTTTTTT. Protein: CSGRKGGHYTGELFF.

This chain joins TRBV6-1 and TRBJ1-1; tentatively, D is TRBD1 (6 bases). Germline CDR1 and CDR2: MNHNS and SASEGT. Trimming pared 3 bases from V and 4 bases from J, leaving 12 bases between. The CDR3 has 14 residues. The CDR3 DNA follows: TGTGCCAGCAGTGACCTCACAGGGTTCACTGAAGCTTTCTTT. Protein sequence: CASSDLTGFTEAFF.

This chain uses TRBV6-1 with TRBJ1-2; 9 bases map to TRBD1. Trimming removed 0 bases from V and 2 bases from J; junction bases left unmatched: 4. Germline loops: CDR1 MNHNS, CDR2 SASEGT. The CDR3 contains 16 residues. CDR3 nucleotide sequence: TGTGCCAGCAGTGAAGCGCGGGGGACAGGGAACTATGGCTACACCTTC. It is translated as CASSEARGTGNYGYTF.

V gene TRBV6-1 combines with J gene TRBJ2-3, with 8 bases fitting TRBD2. The germline gives CDR1 MNHNS, CDR2 SASEGT. V shed 2 bases, J shed 8 bases, and the junction held 0 bases outside the gene matches. The CDR3 runs to 12 residues. The CDR3 DNA reads TGTGCCAGCAGTGAAAGCGGGGGTACGCAGTATTTT. Translating gives CASSESGGTQYF.